This paragraph reports one T cell receptor (beta chain). This sample is part of a study of PD-1 blockade in mismatch repair-deficient tumors. On the study more broadly: Patients had around twelve mismatch repair-deficient cancer types, all previously treated and progressing.

The repertoire was sequenced with immunoSEQ multiplex PCR; TCRdb's copy has only in-frame clones and lacks some. This table has some 100,000 clones, 70% to 85% appearing once. Germline-derived CDR1 and CDR2 are KGHSH and LQKENI. The CDR3 extends over 18 amino acids. J gave up 4 bases and V 3 bases, and 9 bases lay outside the gene matches. All patients were mismatch repair deficient, assessed by either PCR or immunohistochemistry. A few pembrolizumab responders had their TCRs sequenced. The chain recombines TRBV18 with TRBJ2-1, with 13 nucleotides matching TRBD2. This specimen was peripheral blood, taken approximately 35 weeks after starting pembrolizumab. This clonotype was sampled from an adult with mismatch repair-deficient cancer. CDR3 sequence (DNA): TGTGCCAGCTCACCCTCTGGACTAGCGGGAGTGGGATACAATGAGCAGTTCTTC. This sequence encodes CASSPSGLAGVGYNEQFF.